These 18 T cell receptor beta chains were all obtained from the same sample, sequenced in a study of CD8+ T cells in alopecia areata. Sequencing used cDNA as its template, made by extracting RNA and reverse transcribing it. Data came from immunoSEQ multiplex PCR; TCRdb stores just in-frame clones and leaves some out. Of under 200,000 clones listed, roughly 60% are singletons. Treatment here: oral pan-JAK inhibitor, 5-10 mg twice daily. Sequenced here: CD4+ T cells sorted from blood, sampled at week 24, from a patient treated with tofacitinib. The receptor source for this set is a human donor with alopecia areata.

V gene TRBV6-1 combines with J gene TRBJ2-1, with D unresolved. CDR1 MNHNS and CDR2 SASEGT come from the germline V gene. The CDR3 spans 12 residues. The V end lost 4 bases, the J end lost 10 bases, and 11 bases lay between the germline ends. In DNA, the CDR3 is TGTGCCAGCAGTGTGTACCAAGGGGAGCAGTTCTTC. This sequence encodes CASSVYQGEQFF.

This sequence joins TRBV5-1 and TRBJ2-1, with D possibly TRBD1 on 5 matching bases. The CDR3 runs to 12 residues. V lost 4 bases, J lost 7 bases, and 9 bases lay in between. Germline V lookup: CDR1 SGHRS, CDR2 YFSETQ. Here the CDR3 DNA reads TGCGCCAGCAGCCTCAACAGGAATGAGCAGTTCTTC. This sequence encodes CASSLNRNEQFF.

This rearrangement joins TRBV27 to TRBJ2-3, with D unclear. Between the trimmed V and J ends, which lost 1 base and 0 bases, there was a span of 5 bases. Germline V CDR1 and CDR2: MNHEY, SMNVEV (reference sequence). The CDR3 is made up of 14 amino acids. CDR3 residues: CASSLWASTDTQYF. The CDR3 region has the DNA TGTGCCAGCAGTTTATGGGCTAGCACAGATACGCAGTATTTT.

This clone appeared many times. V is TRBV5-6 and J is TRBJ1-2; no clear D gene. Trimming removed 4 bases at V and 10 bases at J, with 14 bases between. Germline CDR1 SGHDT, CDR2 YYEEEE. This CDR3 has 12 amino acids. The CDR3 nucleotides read TGTGCCAGCAGCCTGGTCGGGAGCGACTACACCTTC. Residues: CASSLVGSDYTF.

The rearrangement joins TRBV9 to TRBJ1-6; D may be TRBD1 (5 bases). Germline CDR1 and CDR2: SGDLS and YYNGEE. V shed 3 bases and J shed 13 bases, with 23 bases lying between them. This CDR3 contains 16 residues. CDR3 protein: CASSDNRTSPGSPLHF. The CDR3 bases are TGTGCCAGCAGCGATAATCGGACATCCCCAGGCTCGCCCCTCCACTTT.

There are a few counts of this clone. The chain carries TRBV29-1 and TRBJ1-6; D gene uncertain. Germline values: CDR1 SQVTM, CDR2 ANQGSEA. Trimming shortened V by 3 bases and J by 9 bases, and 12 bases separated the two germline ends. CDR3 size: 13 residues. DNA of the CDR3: TGCAGCGTTGAGTTGGGAAGAGGTTCACCCCTCCACTTT. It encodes CSVELGRGSPLHF.

The CDR3 sequence: CASSWNQGASETQYF. The CDR3 DNA reads TGTGCCAGCAGTTGGAATCAGGGGGCAAGTGAGACCCAGTACTTC. This chain uses TRBV6-5 with TRBJ2-5; 8 nucleotides agree with TRBD1. Germline assignment: CDR1 MNHEY and CDR2 SVGAGI. V trimming: 4 bases; J trimming: 5 bases; junction bases outside the gene matches: 9. CDR3 length: 15 residues.

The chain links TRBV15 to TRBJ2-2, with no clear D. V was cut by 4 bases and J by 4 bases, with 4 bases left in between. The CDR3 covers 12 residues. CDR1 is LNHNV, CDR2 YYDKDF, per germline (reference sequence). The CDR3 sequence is CATSIFTGELFF. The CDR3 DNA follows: TGTGCCACCAGCATTTTCACCGGGGAGCTGTTTTTT. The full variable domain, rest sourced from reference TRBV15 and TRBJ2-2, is DAMVIQNPRYQVTQFGKPVTLSCSQTLNHNVMYWYQQKSSQAPKLLFHYYDKDFNNEADTPDNFQSRRPNTSFCFLDIRSPGLGDTAMYLCATSIFTGELFFGEGSRLTVL.

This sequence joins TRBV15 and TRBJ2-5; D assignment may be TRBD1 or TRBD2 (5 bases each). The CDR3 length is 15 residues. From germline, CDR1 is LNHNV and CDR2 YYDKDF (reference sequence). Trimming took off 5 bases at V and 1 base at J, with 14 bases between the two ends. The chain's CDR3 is CATSSPGTAQETQYF. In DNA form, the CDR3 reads TGTGCCACCAGCTCCCCGGGGACGGCCCAAGAGACCCAGTACTTC.

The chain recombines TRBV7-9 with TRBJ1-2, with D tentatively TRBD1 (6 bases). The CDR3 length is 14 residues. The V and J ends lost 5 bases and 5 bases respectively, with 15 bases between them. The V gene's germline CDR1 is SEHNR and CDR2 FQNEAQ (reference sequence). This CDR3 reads CASSRGDGQYGYTF. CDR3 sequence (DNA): TGTGCCAGCAGCAGGGGGGACGGCCAGTATGGCTACACCTTC.

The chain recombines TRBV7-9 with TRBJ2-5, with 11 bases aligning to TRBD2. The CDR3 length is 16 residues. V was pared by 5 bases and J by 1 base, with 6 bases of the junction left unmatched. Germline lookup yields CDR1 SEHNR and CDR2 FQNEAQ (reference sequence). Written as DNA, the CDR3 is TGTGCCAGCAGCCCAACCGGGACTAGCGGCCAAGAGACCCAGTACTTC. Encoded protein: CASSPTGTSGQETQYF.

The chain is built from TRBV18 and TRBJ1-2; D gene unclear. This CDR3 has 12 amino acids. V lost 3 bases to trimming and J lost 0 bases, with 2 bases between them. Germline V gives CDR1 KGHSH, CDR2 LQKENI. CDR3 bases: TGTGCCAGCTCACCTTCTAACTATGGCTACACCTTC. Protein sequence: CASSPSNYGYTF.

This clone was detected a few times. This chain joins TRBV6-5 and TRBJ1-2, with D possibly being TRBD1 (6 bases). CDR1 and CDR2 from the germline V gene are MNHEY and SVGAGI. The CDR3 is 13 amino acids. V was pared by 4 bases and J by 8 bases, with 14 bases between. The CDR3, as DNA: TGTGCCAGCAGTTCGACAGGCGGTGAGGGCTACACCTTC. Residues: CASSSTGGEGYTF.

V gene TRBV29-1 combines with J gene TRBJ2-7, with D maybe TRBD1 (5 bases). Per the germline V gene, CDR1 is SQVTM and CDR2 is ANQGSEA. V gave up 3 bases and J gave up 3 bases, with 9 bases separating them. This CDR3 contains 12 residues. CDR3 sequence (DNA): TGCAGCGTTGAGCAGGGTGGCTACGAGCAGTACTTC. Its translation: CSVEQGGYEQYF.

DNA for the CDR3: TGTGCCAGCAGTTACGGGCGGCAAGAGACCCAGTACTTC. The encoded protein is CASSYGRQETQYF. V usage is TRBV6-5 and J usage is TRBJ2-5, with no clear D. CDR1 and CDR2 from the germline V gene are MNHEY and SVGAGI. Trimming stripped 2 bases from V and 2 bases from J, with 6 bases between. This CDR3 is built from 13 residues.

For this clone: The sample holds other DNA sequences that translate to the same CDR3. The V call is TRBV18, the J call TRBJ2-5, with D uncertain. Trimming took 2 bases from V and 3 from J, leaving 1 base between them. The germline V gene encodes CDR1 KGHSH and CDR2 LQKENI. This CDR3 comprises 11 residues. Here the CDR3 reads CASSPEETQYF. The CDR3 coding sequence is TGTGCCAGCTCACCAGAAGAGACCCAGTACTTC.

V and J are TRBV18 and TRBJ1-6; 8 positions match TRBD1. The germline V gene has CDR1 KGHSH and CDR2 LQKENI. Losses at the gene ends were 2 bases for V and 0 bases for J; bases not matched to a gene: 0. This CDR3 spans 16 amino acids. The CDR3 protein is CASSPGQGSYNSPLHF. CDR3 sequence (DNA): TGTGCCAGCTCACCAGGACAGGGCTCCTATAATTCACCCCTCCACTTT.

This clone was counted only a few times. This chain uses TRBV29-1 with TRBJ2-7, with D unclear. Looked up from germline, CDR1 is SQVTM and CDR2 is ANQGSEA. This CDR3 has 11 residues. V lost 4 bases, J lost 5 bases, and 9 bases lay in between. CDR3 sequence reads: CSVARSDEQYF. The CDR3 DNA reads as TGCAGCGTTGCTAGGAGTGACGAGCAGTACTTC.